The 7 T cell receptor beta chains given below trace back to one sample, sequenced in a study of shared clonotypes between healthy human individuals. Data came from immunoSEQ multiplex PCR; TCRdb stores just in-frame clones and leaves some out. Of 550,000 to 600,000 clones listed, around 77% are singletons. The sequencing sample was made of PBMCs. These receptors were collected from a woman aged 40 to 50 in good health. Some clones in this sample may be carry-over from other donors' samples.

The V and J genes are TRBV9 and TRBJ2-2; no definite D call. The V end lost 4 bases, the J end lost 6 bases, and 7 bases lay between the germline ends. Germline CDR1 is SGDLS and CDR2 is YYNGEE. The CDR3 sequence is 12 residues long. DNA of the CDR3: TGTGCCAGCAGCCTTAGATCCGGGGAGCTGTTTTTT. This codes for CASSLRSGELFF.

The rearrangement uses TRBV2 and TRBJ2-4, with D maybe TRBD2 (6 bases). The CDR3 sequence is 15 residues long. With 4 bases removed from V and 2 bases from J, the gap between germline ends came to 12 bases. In germline, CDR1 is SNHLY, CDR2 FYNNEI. The CDR3 nucleotides read TGTGCCAGCAGTGGATTACTAGCAACCAAAAACATTCAGTACTTC. It specifies CASSGLLATKNIQYF. Full variable domain (missing parts from reference TRBV2 and TRBJ2-4): EPEVTQTPSHQVTQMGQEVILRCVPISNHLYFYWYRQILGQKVEFLVSFYNNEISEKSEIFDDQFSVERPDGSNFTLKIRSTKLEDSAMYFCASSGLLATKNIQYFGAGTRLSVL.

This clone has more than one count but fewer than ten. The rearrangement links TRBV5-5 to TRBJ1-5; no clear D gene. CDR1 SGHKS and CDR2 YYEKEE come from the germline V gene (reference sequence). The CDR3 length is 13 residues. The V end lost 4 bases, the J end lost 3 bases, and 8 bases lay between the germline ends. The CDR3 sequence is CASSPHDNQPQHF. The CDR3 DNA sequence: TGTGCCAGCAGCCCCCATGACAATCAGCCCCAGCATTTT.

As for this clone: This likely traces to a read error, being one base from a far larger clone. Distinct nucleotide sequences in the sample also encode this CDR3. This chain uses TRBV6-6 with TRBJ2-7; no definite D call. V lost 5 bases and J lost 2, with 4 bases in between. CDR1 MNHNY and CDR2 SVGAGI come from the germline V gene (reference sequence). The CDR3 sequence is 11 residues long. The CDR3 is CASSHTYEQYF. CDR3 DNA sequence: TGTGCCAGCAGTCATACCTACGAGCAGTACTTC.

The CDR3 DNA follows: TGTGCCAGCAGTGACTCTAGCGGGAACACCGGGGAGCTGTTTTTT. As protein: CASSDSSGNTGELFF. The J gene is TRBJ2-2, the V gene TRBV6-1, with TRBD2 identical over 7 bases. The trim removed 3 bases at V and 1 base at J, leaving 2 bases unmatched. This CDR3 spans 15 amino acids. Germline V gives CDR1 MNHNS, CDR2 SASEGT.

This clone was seen just once. The gene calls are TRBV9 and TRBJ2-7; 8 nucleotides align to TRBD1. The CDR3 length is 14 residues. V lost 4 bases to trimming and J lost 4 bases; unmatched junction nucleotides: 7. The germline gives CDR1 SGDLS, CDR2 YYNGEE. The CDR3 region is CASSLTDRGYEQYF. In DNA, the CDR3 is TGTGCCAGCAGCCTTACCGACAGGGGATACGAGCAGTACTTC.

V usage is TRBV28 and J usage is TRBJ2-3; 7 bases align to TRBD1. V lost 5 bases and J lost 8; bases outside the gene matches: 16. The CDR3 runs to 16 residues. CDR1 is MDHEN, CDR2 SYDVKM, per germline. CDR3: CASSPLRTGDRSTQYF. CDR3 nucleotides: TGTGCCAGCAGTCCCCTTCGGACAGGAGACCGGAGTACGCAGTATTTT.